This TCR beta chain was retrieved from a study of OX40 agonist ivuxolimab in advanced cancers. As for the study more broadly: The costimulatory receptor OX40 (CD134) was targeted by ivuxolimab, a fully human IgG2 agonistic monoclonal antibody. Patients were allowed to have had prior anti-PD-1, anti-PD-L1 or anti-CTLA-4 therapy, and around 37% of the dose-escalation patients had previously received checkpoint inhibitors. Peripheral TCRbeta sequencing aimed to test whether ivuxolimab altered TCR sequence diversity and caused clonal T-cell expansion. The monotherapy dose-escalation portion (N of about 50 patients) of the phase I ivuxolimab trial is reported in the paper. Intravenous ivuxolimab was administered to patients every 2 weeks at six dose levels: 0.01, 0.1, 0.3, 1.5, 3 and 10 mg/kg. Partial responses were achieved by three dose-escalation patients, of whom one had hepatocellular carcinoma and two had cutaneous melanoma. In the dose-escalation cohort, more than 80% of patients were male, and the mean age was around 60 years with a range of roughly 20 to 80. Among the approximately 50 dose-escalation patients, some 20 had hepatocellular carcinoma, roughly 15 melanoma, 9 renal cell carcinoma and 9 head and neck cancer.

CDR1 and CDR2 are read off the germline V gene as SQVTM and ANQGSEA. The CDR3 holds 13 amino acids from the cysteine to the phenylalanine. Only the CDR3 region is kept as DNA, spanning 39 bases read in frame from base 1. For sequencing of the TCRbeta CDR3 region, genomic DNA was extracted from the sorted cells. TCRbeta CDR3 regions were sequenced using the immunoSEQ Assay. The immuneACCESS repertoire file appears here via TCRdb, limited to in-frame rearrangements. These files lack a portion of the clones; in checked studies, under half of the deficit traces to unresolved V genes, and the cause of the others is not known. This sample has 70,000 or so clones in its table, and approximately 90% of those were observed once. The ten largest clonotypes hold about 14% of the sample. Overall study results and their limits: In the 0.1-3.0 mg/kg groups, partial responders had among the lowest normalized peripheral clonal expansion, particularly in CD8+ T cells. After ivuxolimab, CD8+ T cells had more expanded clones than CD4+ T cells on average. Antigen specificity was not determined for the clonally expanded peripheral T cells. Clonal expansion of both CD4+ and CD8+ blood T cells was observed from baseline to week 6 at doses 0.1 to 3.0 mg/kg. Low levels of normalized T-cell clonal expansion were also seen in some nonresponding patients.

Patients with autoimmune disease history or receiving systemic immunosuppression were excluded from the trial. Peripheral blood for TCR sequencing was collected from all dose cohorts at baseline, on cycle 4 day 1, and on cycle 7 day 1. The samples were taken from a phase I, first-in-human, multicenter, open-label dose-escalation trial of ivuxolimab. Adults with locally advanced or metastatic head and neck squamous cell, hepatocellular, melanoma or renal cell carcinoma were enrolled in the trial. CD4+ and CD8+ T cells were sorted separately from peripheral blood before TCR sequencing. Concerning this clone: It lacks a known antigen. The junction shows a germline mismatch at one end, possibly a read error.

The sample consisted of CD4+ or CD8+ T cells sorted from blood, taken in a trial of the OX40 agonist ivuxolimab. This TCR was sampled from an adult with an advanced solid tumor such as melanoma, head and neck, liver or kidney cancer. Here the chain combines TRBV29-1 and TRBJ2-2, with 11 bases aligning to TRBD2. Here the CDR3 is given as CSVAGLAAGGLFF. The DNA sequence follows: TGCAGCGTTGCGGGACTAGCGGCCGGGGGGCTGTTTTTT.